This TCR beta chain was sequenced for a study of spatial heterogeneity in lung cancer. Looking at the study overall: More beta-chain than alpha-chain sequences were consistently detected. The library had UMIs, and each TCR and UMI pair averaged more than ten raw reads. Broader study findings: The study estimated around 7% alpha and roughly 13% beta chain coverage of tumor T cells. Expanded alpha and beta TCR counts within tumors tracked tumor mutation counts.

Noted time point: sample taken at primary tumor resection. CDR1 and CDR2 from the germline V gene are SNHLY and FYNNEI. The CDR3 runs to 15 residues. V was pared by 2 bases and J by 2 bases, with 12 bases between. The study tagged each TCR cDNA molecule with a unique molecular identifier. In TCRdb, the 5' RACE reads were re-called with MiXCR into one record per CDR3 protein. This sample yields roughly 3,000 distinct CDR3 sequences, of which just over 15% are seen a single time; around 7.5% belongs to the top ten. This clonotype ranks as medium-sized. Its matching antigen is unknown. The chain couples TRBV2 to TRBJ2-5; tentatively, D is TRBD2 (5 bases). This sequence was found in a female donor with early-stage non-small cell lung cancer. The starting material was lung tumor tissue, obtained at surgery. The CDR3 is CASSERGLPQETQYF. The DNA of the CDR3 is TGTGCCAGCAGTGAACGCGGGCTACCGCAAGAGACCCAGTACTTC.